The source of this T cell receptor beta chain is a study of blood T cell repertoires in COVID-19. Overall study context: Collection of acute and convalescent COVID-19 samples took place in the United States, Italy and Spain. PBMCs, B-cell-depleted T cells, or T cells were the source of the cDNA or gDNA that made up the material.

Using immunoSEQ multiplex PCR, the repertoire was profiled, and TCRdb retains in-frame clones only, with some absent. This repertoire shows around 130,000 clones, around 85% found once; its top ten account for about 3.9%. The CDR3 is 13 amino acids. CDR1 and CDR2 from the germline V gene are SGHDN and FVKESK. The V segment lost 8 bases and the J segment 9 bases; nucleotides outside the gene matches: 10. The sequence derives from a man aged 55-75 years with acute or convalescent COVID-19. The J gene is TRBJ2-7, the V gene TRBV14; 10 bases align to TRBD2. The source material was peripheral blood. Here the CDR3 reads CASAGTSVGWQYF. The CDR3 DNA follows: TGTGCCAGCGCCGGGACTAGCGTTGGGTGGCAGTACTTC.